This TCR beta chain was obtained from a study of T cell responses to AZD1222 COVID-19 vaccine. Study observations and caveats: Variant regions that are unmutated are reportedly the target of nearly half of spike-specific TCRs. Only six individuals given AZD1222 were seropositive at baseline. Dominant at 160-218 and 743-854, vaccine-associated CD4 TCRs also spanned spike.

Germline CDR1 and CDR2: MNHNS and SASEGT. The CDR3 loop spans 14 amino acids. Trimming removed 1 base at V and 4 bases at J, with 10 bases between. TCRdb's copy holds only in-frame clones and misses some; the assay was immunoSEQ multiplex PCR. The sample contains nearly 80,000 clones, approximately 80% of which appear only once. Comments on this clone: What it binds is unknown.

This sequence originates from an adult in good health. The input for sequencing was peripheral blood, taken on day 0 of AZD1222 vaccination. The chain links TRBV6-1 to TRBJ1-2, with a possible D match to TRBD1 (5 bases). CDR3 loop: CASSEGGTLYGYTF. The DNA of the CDR3 is TGTGCCAGCAGTGAAGGTGGGACCCTCTATGGCTACACCTTC.